The clone carrying this T cell receptor beta chain was picked up a small number of times. Exclusion applied to patients with autoimmune disease history or systemic immunosuppression. The data were produced by immunoSEQ multiplex PCR, yet TCRdb's version contains in-frame clones alone and is incomplete. The sample holds tens of thousands of clones; 80% to 85% are singletons and the top ten take 4% to 4.5%. The sample is drawn from a study of OX40 agonist ivuxolimab in advanced cancers. This CDR3 has 14 amino acids. V dropped 0 bases and J dropped 2; count of bases not matched to a gene: 2. Germline V gene sequence: CDR1 SGHRS, CDR2 YFSETQ.

This chain joins TRBV5-1 and TRBJ2-7; 7 bases map to TRBD2. This clonotype originated in an adult with an advanced solid tumor such as melanoma, head and neck, liver or kidney cancer. Sequences were derived from CD4+ or CD8+ T cells sorted from blood, sampled in a trial of the OX40 agonist ivuxolimab. CDR3 sequence reads: CASSLAGGTYEQYF. The CDR3 bases are TGCGCCAGCAGCTTGGCCGGGGGGACCTACGAGCAGTACTTC.